These 2 T cell receptor beta chains were all obtained from the same sample, sequenced in a study of response to subunit inactivated influenza vaccine. TCRdb analysed the RT-PCR reads with MiXCR anew, one entry per CDR3 protein. The sample carries about 780,000 distinct CDR3 sequences, around 20% recorded once. The sample here was PBMCs from blood, taken roughly 5 days after vaccination. These receptors were collected from a man in his fifties who received an inactivated influenza vaccine.

This clonotype has just a few counts. The genes are TRBV20-1 and TRBJ2-7, with TRBD2 matching 8 bases. V lost 3 bases and J lost 1; bases outside the gene matches: 5. This CDR3 is 14 amino acids long. Germline assignment: CDR1 DFQATT and CDR2 SNEGSKA (reference sequence). CDR3 sequence (DNA): TGCAGTGCTAGTACAGCGGGGGCATCCTACGAGCAGTACTTC. As protein: CSASTAGASYEQYF.

This clonotype has a handful of counts. The chain uses TRBV5-1 and TRBJ2-2; the match to TRBD1 covers 7 bases. The CDR3 runs 14 residues. Germline CDR1 reads SGHRS; CDR2 reads YFSETQ. J lost 5 bases, V lost 5 bases, and 6 bases had no gene match. The CDR3: CASRRQGQTGELFF. CDR3 DNA sequence: TGCGCCAGCAGACGACAGGGACAAACCGGGGAGCTGTTTTTT.